This T cell receptor (beta chain) comes out of a study of cytomegalovirus exposure and HLA in healthy donors. V lost 5 bases, J lost 6 bases, and 13 bases lay in between. The germline CDR1 and CDR2 sequences are SEHNR and FQNEAQ (reference sequence). This CDR3 contains 14 residues. PCR employed 60 Vbeta and 13 Jbeta primers. Sequencing used immunoSEQ multiplex PCR; TCRdb keeps in-frame clones, though not all of them. Of about 130,000 clones in the sample, 70% to 85% were seen once. This sequence joins TRBV7-9 and TRBJ1-4, with TRBD1 as a possible D gene (6 bases). Sequenced input: PBMCs. The sequence derives from a woman aged 40 to 50 in good health and CMV-seropositive. The CDR3 region is CASSGQGKYEKLFF. CDR3 nucleotide sequence: TGTGCCAGCAGCGGGCAGGGGAAGTATGAAAAACTGTTTTTT. The variable domain in full, completed from reference TRBV7-9 and TRBJ1-4, reads DTGVSQNPRHKITKRGQNVTFRCDPISEHNRLYWYRQTLGQGPEFLTYFQNEAQLEKSRLLSDRFSAERPKGSFSTLEIQRTEQGDSAMYLCASSGQGKYEKLFFGSGTQLSVL.